The rows below give T cell receptor beta chains drawn from one sample of a study of T cells in tuberculosis. Measured with immunoSEQ multiplex PCR; TCRdb has only the in-frame clones, and not every one. The sample lists 40,000 to 50,000 clones; 95% were seen once. Material: PBMCs. These receptor sequences come from a donor aged 10 to 29 with latent tuberculosis or without tuberculosis infection. The CDR3 runs from the conserved cysteine through the conserved F or W. The D gene is left open where the match is weak. Only part of the rows carry a size: once, few, many, or a class if the clone is expanded.

D: TRBD2; size: once; length: 16; V: TRBV6-5; J: TRBJ2-5; DNA: TGTGCCAGCAGTTACTGGGGGCGGGGGGGCGAAGAGACCCAGTACTTC; CDR3: CASSYWGRGGEETQYF
D: TRBD1; size: .; length: 13; V: TRBV2; J: TRBJ2-7; DNA: TGTGCCAACTTACGGGACAGGGGGTACGAGCAGTACTTC; CDR3: CANLRDRGYEQYF
D: .; size: .; length: 17; V: TRBV9; J: TRBJ2-6; DNA: TGTGCCAGCAGCGGCCGGGACATCTCTCCTGGGGCCAACGTCCTGACTTTC; CDR3: CASSGRDISPGANVLTF
D: TRBD1; size: .; length: 17; V: TRBV30; J: TRBJ1-1; DNA: TGTGCCTGGAGTGAGGAGTGGCGGGACAGGGGGCGAACTGAAGCTTTCTTT; CDR3: CAWSEEWRDRGRTEAFF
D: .; size: once; length: 16; V: TRBV9; J: TRBJ1-6; DNA: TGTGCCAGCAGCGTGACCCCCGGCAGGGAGGGATCACCCCTCCACTTT; CDR3: CASSVTPGREGSPLHF
D: .; size: .; length: 12; V: TRBV7-9; J: TRBJ1-6; DNA: TGTGCCAGCAGCCAGACAGGCCGACCCCTCCACTTT; CDR3: CASSQTGRPLHF
D: .; size: .; length: 13; V: TRBV27; J: TRBJ2-3; DNA: TGTGCCAGCAGTTTCCTAACCACAGATACGCAGTATTTT; CDR3: CASSFLTTDTQYF
D: .; size: once; length: 13; V: TRBV28; J: TRBJ2-3; DNA: TGTGCCAGCAGCCACGGGGAATCGGATACGCAGTATTTT; CDR3: CASSHGESDTQYF
D: TRBD1; size: .; length: 12; V: TRBV29-1; J: TRBJ1-2; DNA: TGCAGCGTTCACGGGACAGGGTATGGCTACACCTTC; CDR3: CSVHGTGYGYTF
D: TRBD1; size: .; length: 19; V: TRBV11-2; J: TRBJ2-1; DNA: TGTGCCAGCAGCTCTAAAGCGATACCCCGGGACAGAACCTACAATGAGCAGTTCTTC; CDR3: CASSSKAIPRDRTYNEQFF
D: .; size: .; length: 12; V: TRBV30; J: TRBJ1-1; DNA: TGTGCCTGGACCGGTTTGAACACTGAAGCTTTCTTT; CDR3: CAWTGLNTEAFF
D: .; size: .; length: 15; V: TRBV30; J: TRBJ1-2; DNA: TGTGCCTGGAGTGTCTCTGTGACAGCTAACTATGGCTACACCTTC; CDR3: CAWSVSVTANYGYTF
D: TRBD2; size: .; length: 13; V: TRBV2; J: TRBJ2-1; DNA: TGTGCCAGCAGTAGGGAGGGCTACAATGAGCAGTTCTTC; CDR3: CASSREGYNEQFF
D: TRBD1; size: .; length: 17; V: TRBV11-2; J: TRBJ1-2; DNA: TGTGCCAGCAGCTTAGTTGGGAACGGACAGGCCCGATATGGCTACACCTTC; CDR3: CASSLVGNGQARYGYTF
D: TRBD1; size: .; length: 16; V: TRBV5-8; J: TRBJ1-5; DNA: TGTGCCAGCAGCGCAGGACAGGGGCCCAAAAATCAGCCCCAGCATTTT; CDR3: CASSAGQGPKNQPQHF
D: TRBD1; size: .; length: 12; V: TRBV19; J: TRBJ1-1; DNA: TGTGCCAGTAGGGGACAGGGGGCTGAAGCTTTCTTT; CDR3: CASRGQGAEAFF
D: .; size: once; length: 15; V: TRBV7-9; J: TRBJ1-1; DNA: TGTGCCAGCAGCTTCTTCCAGGGAGGGAACACTGAAGCTTTCTTT; CDR3: CASSFFQGGNTEAFF
D: .; size: .; length: 16; V: TRBV21-1; J: TRBJ1-3; DNA: TGTGCCACCGCGGGGGCAGAAATCGTATCTGGAAACACCATATATTTT; CDR3: CATAGAEIVSGNTIYF
D: .; size: .; length: 14; V: TRBV15; J: TRBJ1-1; DNA: TGTGCCACCAGTCGAGAGGAGGGGTACACTGAAGCTTTCTTT; CDR3: CATSREEGYTEAFF
D: .; size: .; length: 13; V: TRBV2; J: TRBJ2-5; DNA: TGTGCCAGCAGGGGGACACCCCAAGAGACCCAGTACTTC; CDR3: CASRGTPQETQYF
D: TRBD2; size: .; length: 15; V: TRBV9; J: TRBJ2-3; DNA: TGTGCCAGCAGCGCGTCTAGCGGGGGGTTAGTTACGCAGTATTTT; CDR3: CASSASSGGLVTQYF
D: .; size: .; length: 14; V: TRBV2; J: TRBJ2-7; DNA: TGTGCCAGCAGTCGACCGGGTAGCTCCTACGAGCAGTACTTC; CDR3: CASSRPGSSYEQYF
D: TRBD2; size: once; length: 20; V: TRBV4-2; J: TRBJ2-5; DNA: TGTGCCAGCAGCCAAGGCGGTAATAGCGGGGGGCCCGGAGACCAAGAGACCCAGTACTTC; CDR3: CASSQGGNSGGPGDQETQYF
D: TRBD2; size: .; length: 14; V: TRBV6-6; J: TRBJ2-3; DNA: TGTGCCAGCACCACTCCGGGGGGTACAGATACGCAGTATTTT; CDR3: CASTTPGGTDTQYF
D: TRBD2; size: .; length: 15; V: TRBV5-1; J: TRBJ2-1; DNA: TGCGCCAGCAGCTTGAACGGGGGGGCGAATAATGAGCAGTTCTTC; CDR3: CASSLNGGANNEQFF
D: .; size: once; length: 15; V: TRBV5-1; J: TRBJ2-5; DNA: TGCGCCAGCAGCAAGGGTCCAGGGCAGGGAGAGACCCAGTACTTC; CDR3: CASSKGPGQGETQYF
D: TRBD1; size: .; length: 15; V: TRBV2; J: TRBJ2-1; DNA: TGTGCCAGCACCCGGGAACAGGGGGGACCCTATGAGCAGTTCTTC; CDR3: CASTREQGGPYEQFF
D: TRBD2; size: .; length: 15; V: TRBV7-9; J: TRBJ2-1; DNA: TGTGCCAGCAGCTGGGGACTAGCGGGGAACAATGAGCAGTTCTTC; CDR3: CASSWGLAGNNEQFF
D: TRBD1; size: .; length: 15; V: TRBV7-9; J: TRBJ1-5; DNA: TGTGCCAGCAGCGGGGGACAGGGTCCTAATCAGCCCCAGCATTTT; CDR3: CASSGGQGPNQPQHF
D: TRBD1; size: .; length: 12; V: TRBV6-1; J: TRBJ1-1; DNA: TGTGCCACTGGACAGGGGGGGACTGAAGCTTTCTTT; CDR3: CATGQGGTEAFF
D: .; size: .; length: 13; V: TRBV4-2; J: TRBJ2-2; DNA: TGTGCCAGCAGCCCGGTAGCGTCCGGGGAGCTGTTTTTT; CDR3: CASSPVASGELFF
D: .; size: .; length: 13; V: TRBV30; J: TRBJ2-2; DNA: TGTGCCTGGAGTTTTTTAGCCACCGGGGAGCTGTTTTTT; CDR3: CAWSFLATGELFF
D: TRBD2; size: .; length: 17; V: TRBV2; J: TRBJ2-3; DNA: TGTGCCAGCAGTACCCTAACTAGCGGGGGGGCTAGGGATACGCAGTATTTT; CDR3: CASSTLTSGGARDTQYF
D: .; size: .; length: 15; V: TRBV6-5; J: TRBJ2-1; DNA: TGTGCCAGCAGTTACGGCGCTGGGGCTTACAATGAGCAGTTCTTC; CDR3: CASSYGAGAYNEQFF
D: TRBD1; size: .; length: 14; V: TRBV7-8; J: TRBJ2-7; DNA: TGTGCCAGCAGCTTAGCAGGGGGCCTCTACGAGCAGTACTTC; CDR3: CASSLAGGLYEQYF
D: TRBD1; size: .; length: 15; V: TRBV7-9; J: TRBJ1-4; DNA: TGTGCCAGCAGCTCCGGGACAGTCTATAATGAAAAACTGTTTTTT; CDR3: CASSSGTVYNEKLFF
D: .; size: .; length: 14; V: TRBV11-3; J: TRBJ2-1; DNA: TGTGCCAGCAGCTTACAGGGGTCCTACAATGAGCAGTTCTTC; CDR3: CASSLQGSYNEQFF
D: TRBD1; size: .; length: 13; V: TRBV2; J: TRBJ2-5; DNA: TGTGCCAGCAGAACAGGGGGCCAAGAGACCCAGTACTTC; CDR3: CASRTGGQETQYF
D: TRBD1; size: .; length: 11; V: TRBV6-5; J: TRBJ1-1; DNA: TGTGCCAGCAGTCAGGGGGATAGAGCTTTCTTT; CDR3: CASSQGDRAFF
D: .; size: once; length: 14; V: TRBV27; J: TRBJ1-2; DNA: TGTGCCAGCAGTTCCTGGGGACTCAACTATGGCTACACCTTC; CDR3: CASSSWGLNYGYTF
D: .; size: .; length: 15; V: TRBV4-1; J: TRBJ2-5; DNA: TGCGCCAGCAGCACCCAATGGGGGGTAGTTGAGACCCAGTACTTC; CDR3: CASSTQWGVVETQYF
D: TRBD1; size: once; length: 16; V: TRBV5-1; J: TRBJ1-1; DNA: TGCGCCAGCAGCTTGTTCCGACAGGGGGAGAACACTGAAGCTTTCTTT; CDR3: CASSLFRQGENTEAFF
D: TRBD1; size: few; length: 16; V: TRBV19; J: TRBJ1-5; DNA: TGTGCCAGTAGTCACGGGACAGGGACGGGCAATCAGCCCCAGCATTTT; CDR3: CASSHGTGTGNQPQHF
D: .; size: .; length: 16; V: TRBV4-1; J: TRBJ2-1; DNA: TGCGCCAGCAGCCAAGATAGAGGGACTTTCTACAATGAGCAGTTCTTC; CDR3: CASSQDRGTFYNEQFF